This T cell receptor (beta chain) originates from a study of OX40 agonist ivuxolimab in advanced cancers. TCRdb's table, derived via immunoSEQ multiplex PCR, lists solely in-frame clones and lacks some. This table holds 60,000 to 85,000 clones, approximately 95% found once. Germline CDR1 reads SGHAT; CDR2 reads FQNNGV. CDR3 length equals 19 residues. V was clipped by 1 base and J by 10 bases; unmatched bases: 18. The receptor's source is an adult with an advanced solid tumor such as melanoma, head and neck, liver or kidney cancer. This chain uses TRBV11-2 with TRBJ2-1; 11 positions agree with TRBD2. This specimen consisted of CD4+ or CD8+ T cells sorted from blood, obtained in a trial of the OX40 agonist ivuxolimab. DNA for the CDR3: TGTGCCAGCAGCTTAGCCTGGTGGGGTAGCGGGGGGGACCTCGAGGAGCAGTTCTTC. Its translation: CASSLAWWGSGGDLEEQFF. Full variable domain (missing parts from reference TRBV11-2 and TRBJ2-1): EAGVAQSPRYKIIEKRQSVAFWCNPISGHATLYWYQQILGQGPKLLIQFQNNGVVDDSQLPKDRFSAERLKGVDSTLKIQPAKLEDSAVYLCASSLAWWGSGGDLEEQFFGPGTRLTVL.